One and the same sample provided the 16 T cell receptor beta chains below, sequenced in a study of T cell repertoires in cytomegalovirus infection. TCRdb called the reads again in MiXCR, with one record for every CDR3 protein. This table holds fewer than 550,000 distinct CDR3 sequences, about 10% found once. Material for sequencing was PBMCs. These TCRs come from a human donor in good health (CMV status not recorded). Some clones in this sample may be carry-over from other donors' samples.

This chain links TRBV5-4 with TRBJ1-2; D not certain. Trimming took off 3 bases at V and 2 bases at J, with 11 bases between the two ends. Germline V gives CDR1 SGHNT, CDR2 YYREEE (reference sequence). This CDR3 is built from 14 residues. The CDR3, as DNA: TGTGCCAGCAGCTCCGAGGGCAGCAACTATGGCTACACCTTC. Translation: CASSSEGSNYGYTF.

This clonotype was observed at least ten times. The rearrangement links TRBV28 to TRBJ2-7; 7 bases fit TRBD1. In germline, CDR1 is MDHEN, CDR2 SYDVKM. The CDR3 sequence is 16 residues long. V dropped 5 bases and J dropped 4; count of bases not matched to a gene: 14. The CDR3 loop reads CASSLGLDDREYEQYF. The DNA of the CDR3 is TGTGCCAGCAGTCTCGGGCTTGATGACAGGGAGTACGAGCAGTACTTC. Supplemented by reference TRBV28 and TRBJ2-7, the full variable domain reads DVKVTQSSRYLVKRTGEKVFLECVQDMDHENMFWYRQDPGLGLRLIYFSYDVKMKEKGDIPEGYSVSREKKERFSLILESASTNQTSMYLCASSLGLDDREYEQYFGPGTRLTVT.

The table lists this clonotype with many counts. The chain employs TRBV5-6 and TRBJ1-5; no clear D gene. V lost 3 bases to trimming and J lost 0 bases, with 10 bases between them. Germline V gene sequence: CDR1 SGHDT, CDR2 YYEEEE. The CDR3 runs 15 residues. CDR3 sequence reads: CASSSSVYSNQPQHF. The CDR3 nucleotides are TGTGCCAGCAGCTCGTCTGTTTATAGCAATCAGCCCCAGCATTTT.

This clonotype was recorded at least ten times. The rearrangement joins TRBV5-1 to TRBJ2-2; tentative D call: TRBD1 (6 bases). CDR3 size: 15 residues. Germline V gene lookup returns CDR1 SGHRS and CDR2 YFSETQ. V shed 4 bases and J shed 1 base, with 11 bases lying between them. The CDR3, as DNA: TGCGCCAGCAGCAGAAACAGGGAGAACACCGGGGAGCTGTTTTTT. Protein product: CASSRNRENTGELFF. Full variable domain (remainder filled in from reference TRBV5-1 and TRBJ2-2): KAGVTQTPRYLIKTRGQQVTLSCSPISGHRSVSWYQQTPGQGLQFLFEYFSETQRNKGNFPGRFSGRQFSNSRSEMNVSTLELGDSALYLCASSRNRENTGELFFGEGSRLTVL.

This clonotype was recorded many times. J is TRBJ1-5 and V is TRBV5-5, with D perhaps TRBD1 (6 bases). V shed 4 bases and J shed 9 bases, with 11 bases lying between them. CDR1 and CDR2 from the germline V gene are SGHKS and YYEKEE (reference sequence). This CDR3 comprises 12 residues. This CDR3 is CASSDDRRPQHF. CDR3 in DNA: TGTGCCAGCAGCGACGACAGGCGGCCCCAGCATTTT.

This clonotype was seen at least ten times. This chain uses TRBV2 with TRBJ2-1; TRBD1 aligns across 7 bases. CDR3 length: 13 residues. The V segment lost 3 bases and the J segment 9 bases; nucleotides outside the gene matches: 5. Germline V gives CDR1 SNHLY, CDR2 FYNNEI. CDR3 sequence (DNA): TGTGCCAGCAGTGAGACAGGGAACGGTGAGCAGTTCTTC. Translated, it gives CASSETGNGEQFF. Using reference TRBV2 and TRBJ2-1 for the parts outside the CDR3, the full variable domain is EPEVTQTPSHQVTQMGQEVILRCVPISNHLYFYWYRQILGQKVEFLVSFYNNEISEKSEIFDDQFSVERPDGSNFTLKIRSTKLEDSAMYFCASSETGNGEQFFGPGTRLTVL.

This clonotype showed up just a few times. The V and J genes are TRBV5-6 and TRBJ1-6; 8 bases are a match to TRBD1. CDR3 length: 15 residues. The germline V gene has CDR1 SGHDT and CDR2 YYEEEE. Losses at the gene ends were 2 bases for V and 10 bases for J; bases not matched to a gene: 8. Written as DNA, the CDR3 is TGTGCCAGCAGCTTAGGGCCAGGGGGCGAGTCACCCCTCCACTTT. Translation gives CASSLGPGGESPLHF.

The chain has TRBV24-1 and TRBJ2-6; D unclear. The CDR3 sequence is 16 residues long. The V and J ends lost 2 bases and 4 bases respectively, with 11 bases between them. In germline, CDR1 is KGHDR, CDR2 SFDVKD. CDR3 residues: CATSDSPGYGANVLTF. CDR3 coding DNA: TGTGCCACCAGTGATTCCCCGGGCTACGGGGCCAACGTCCTGACTTTC.

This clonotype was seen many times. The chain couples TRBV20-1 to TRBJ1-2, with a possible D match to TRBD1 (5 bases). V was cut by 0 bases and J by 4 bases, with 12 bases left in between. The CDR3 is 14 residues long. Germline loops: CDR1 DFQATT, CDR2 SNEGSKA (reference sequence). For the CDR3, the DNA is TGCAGTGCTAGAGATCGCGGGGGTCCCTATGGCTACACCTTC. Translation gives CSARDRGGPYGYTF.

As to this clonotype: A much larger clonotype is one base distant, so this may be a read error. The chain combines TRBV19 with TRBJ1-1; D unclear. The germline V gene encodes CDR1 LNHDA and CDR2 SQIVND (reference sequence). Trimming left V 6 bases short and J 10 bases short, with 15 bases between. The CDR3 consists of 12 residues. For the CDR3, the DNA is TGTGCCAGTAGGACGACAAGGCCGCTAGCTTTCTTT. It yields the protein CASRTTRPLAFF.

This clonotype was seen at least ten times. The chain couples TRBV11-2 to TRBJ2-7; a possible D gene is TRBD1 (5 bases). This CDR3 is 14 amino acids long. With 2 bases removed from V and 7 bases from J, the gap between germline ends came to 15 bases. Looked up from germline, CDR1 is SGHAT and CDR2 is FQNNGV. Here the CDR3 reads CASSLLGPALEQYF. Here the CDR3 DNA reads TGTGCCAGCAGCTTATTGGGGCCCGCGCTTGAGCAGTACTTC. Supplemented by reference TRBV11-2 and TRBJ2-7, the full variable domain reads EAGVAQSPRYKIIEKRQSVAFWCNPISGHATLYWYQQILGQGPKLLIQFQNNGVVDDSQLPKDRFSAERLKGVDSTLKIQPAKLEDSAVYLCASSLLGPALEQYFGPGTRLTVT.

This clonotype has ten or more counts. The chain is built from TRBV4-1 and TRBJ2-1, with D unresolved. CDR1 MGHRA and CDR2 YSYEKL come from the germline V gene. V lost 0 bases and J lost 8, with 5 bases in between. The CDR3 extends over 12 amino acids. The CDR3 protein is CASSQDYDEQFF. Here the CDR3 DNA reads TGCGCCAGCAGCCAAGATTACGATGAGCAGTTCTTC.

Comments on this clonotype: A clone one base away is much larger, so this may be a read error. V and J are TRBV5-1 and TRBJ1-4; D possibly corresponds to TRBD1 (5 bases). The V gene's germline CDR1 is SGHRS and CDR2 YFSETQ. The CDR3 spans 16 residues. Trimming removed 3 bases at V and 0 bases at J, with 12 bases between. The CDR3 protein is CASSSSGPATNEKLFF. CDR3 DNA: TGCGCCAGCAGCTCGTCAGGGCCCGCAACTAATGAAAAACTGTTTTTT.

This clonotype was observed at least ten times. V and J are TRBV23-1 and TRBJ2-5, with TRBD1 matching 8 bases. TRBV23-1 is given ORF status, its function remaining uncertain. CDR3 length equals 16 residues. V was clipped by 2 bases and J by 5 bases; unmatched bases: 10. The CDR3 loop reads CASSQNRGAHGETQYF. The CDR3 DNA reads TGCGCCAGCAGTCAAAACAGGGGGGCGCACGGGGAGACCCAGTACTTC.

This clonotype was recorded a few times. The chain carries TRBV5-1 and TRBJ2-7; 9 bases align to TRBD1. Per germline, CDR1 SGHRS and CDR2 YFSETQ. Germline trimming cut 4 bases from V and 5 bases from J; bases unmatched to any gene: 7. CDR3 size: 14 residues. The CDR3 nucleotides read TGCGCCAGCAGCACCCGGGACAGGGTGAACGAGCAGTACTTC. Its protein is CASSTRDRVNEQYF. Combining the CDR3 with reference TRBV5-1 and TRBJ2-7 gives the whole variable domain KAGVTQTPRYLIKTRGQQVTLSCSPISGHRSVSWYQQTPGQGLQFLFEYFSETQRNKGNFPGRFSGRQFSNSRSEMNVSTLELGDSALYLCASSTRDRVNEQYFGPGTRLTVT.

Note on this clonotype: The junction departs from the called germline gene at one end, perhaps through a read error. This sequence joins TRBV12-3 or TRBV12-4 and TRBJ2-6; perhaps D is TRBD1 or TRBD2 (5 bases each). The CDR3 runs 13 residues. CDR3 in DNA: TGTGCCAGCAGTCAGGCCGGGGCCAACATCCTGACTTTC. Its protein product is CASSQAGANILTF.